This TCR beta chain derives from a study of CD8+ T cells in alopecia areata. Patients with alopecia areata provided lesional scalp punch biopsies as well as peripheral blood. Cell sorting was applied to PBMCs, and CD4+ and CD8+ T cells were collected. Notes on the study in general: Sequencing of scalp tissue also captures the resident alphabeta T cells of normal skin. With patients, TCR sharing proved less clear than in mice, a difference possibly related to HLA.

With 6 bases removed from V and 5 bases from J, the gap between germline ends came to 19 bases. The germline CDR1 and CDR2 sequences are SQVTM and ANQGSEA. The CDR3 totals 14 residues. This clone has just a few counts. Antigen specificity is unknown. cDNA serving as the sequencing template came from extracted, reverse transcribed RNA. Sequenced by immunoSEQ multiplex PCR; TCRdb stores in-frame clones only, minus some. The data contain approximately 120,000 clones, 45% to 50% of them singletons. Input material: NKG2D-low CD8+ T cells sorted from blood. J is TRBJ1-1 and V is TRBV29-1; possible D gene TRBD1, 5 bases. This clonotype was sampled from a human donor with alopecia areata. This CDR3 reads CSVPPGLSDTEAFF. DNA for the CDR3: TGCAGCGTACCCCCGGGACTGAGTGATACTGAAGCTTTCTTT.